This entry concerns a single T cell receptor (beta chain). CDR1 SGHAT and CDR2 FQNNGV come from the germline V gene. Trimming cost V 5 bases and J 6 bases; bases outside gene matches: 6. The CDR3 totals 16 residues. The authors ran the assay at deep level. Template for every sorted-subset replicate PCR totaled 200 to 250 ng DNA, around 33,000 T cell genomes. Sequencing used immunoSEQ multiplex PCR; TCRdb keeps in-frame clones, though not all of them. The table lists about 2.4 million clones, roughly nine tenths of them singletons. The donors were all Caucasian adults (living in Nashville, Tennessee). The sample comes from a study of shared clonotypes between healthy human individuals. Study details: Participating donors consisted of two women and three men aged 18 to 49.

This sequence joins TRBV11-2 and TRBJ2-2; the match to TRBD2 covers 13 bases. The sequencing input was naive CD4+ T cells sorted from blood. Subset described: CD45RA+ positively selected. The receptor's source is a man younger than 30 in good health. Here the CDR3 reads CASSSGLAGVPGELFF. The CDR3 region has the DNA TGTGCCAGCAGCAGCGGACTAGCGGGAGTGCCCGGGGAGCTGTTTTTT.